This section outlines one T cell receptor (beta chain) sequence together with its context. Its target antigen remains unknown. The record has no base qualities; no much larger clone is one base away. The data were taken from a study of cytomegalovirus exposure and HLA in healthy donors (dated 2017 in TCRdb). For context, the study as a whole: According to an earlier analysis of a few hundred of the donors, some 180 million T cells yielded 117 million unique TCR beta sequences and 276 Gb of sequence data. Roughly 300 gigabases of sequencing data and tens of millions of unique TCR sequences were included in an early release covering about 620 HLA-typed donors. Of the roughly 390 genotyped donors, 81% were placed in the genetic ancestry cluster associated with self-reported Caucasian donors. The study aimed to test whether cataloging public T cell receptors could reveal signatures of past pathogen exposure. The T cell repertoires of about 700 subjects were profiled by immunosequencing and related to cytomegalovirus serostatus. A separate validation cohort of 100 to 150 different subjects was used in addition to the 666-subject first cohort. The study combined high-throughput TCR immunosequencing, statistical association of individual TCRs with disease status, and machine learning to predict cytomegalovirus infection status. In a later analysis, previously published TCR beta repertoires from 550 to 750 donors were re-analyzed and high-resolution HLA genotyping was added so that TCR occurrence patterns could be studied. The later analysis used no new phenotypic data to find candidate immune exposures, relying instead on TCR beta sequences and their occurrence across donors. An earlier analysis of several hundred of the donors used high-throughput TCR beta sequencing to judge whether each TCR beta V gene segment behaved as functional or pseudogenic. Donor age, sex, ethnicity and CMV serostatus were collected together with the repertoire data. A later genetic analysis took genome-wide SNP genotypes for 398 of the 666 donors and used that subset as a discovery cohort. All discovery cohort repertoires had been generated using a single sequencing platform. Both class I and class II loci were covered by HLA typing, at four-digit resolution. The number of typed donors differed by locus: 629-630 for A, B, C, DRB1 and DQB1; approximately 520 for DQA1; 606 for DPA1; and some 450 for DPB1. Several DR-DQ haplotypes were handled as single units for association and clustering, since linkage in the cohort was strong. Across approximately 420 genotyped donors of the cohort, an average of approximately 240,000 unique TCR beta nucleotide sequences per donor were sequenced, and 15% to 20% of those sequences were non-productive.

The cohort was made up of roughly 670 healthy bone marrow donors. At the time of sampling, every cohort member was nominally healthy, though immune exposures that went unrecorded were likely present. The donor was CMV seropositive and belonged to the group of 250 to 300 seropositive cohort members. Each donor provided a peripheral blood sample, and peripheral blood mononuclear cells were used for TCR beta sequencing. Genomic DNA was extracted from the blood cell samples with the Qiagen DNeasy Blood Extraction Kit. Overall study results and their limits: In vitro tests confirmed that three of the cytomegalovirus-associated TCR beta chains recognize cytomegalovirus antigens. In a later genetic analysis, a missense DCLRE1C variant was associated with V-gene and J-gene trimming of TCR beta chains, and the association was replicated in an independent cohort. Because HLA typing was missing for some donors at each locus, association tests included only the typed subset. In an earlier analysis of about 600 of the donors, most TCR beta V segments appeared in productive rearrangements about 87% or about 30% of the time, broadly matching IMGT annotations. A later analysis found that HLA-associated TCR beta chains were more clonally expanded and had lower generation probabilities than equally common non-associated chains. Some IMGT-functional V segments, including TRBV6-2 and TRBV6-3, could not be told apart with the 87-base-pair reads, so those segments were excluded. Most TCR sequences were observed very rarely across donors, whereas some public TCRs were present in many individuals. Immune exposure information for the cohort was limited to CMV serostatus. It was suggested by the authors that the approach could potentially be generalized to other disease states and immunological phenotypes. This cohort had only TCR beta chains sequenced, and the lack of alpha or paired-chain data limited which features could be detected. Because counts were too low, around 18 rarely observed V segments, including chromosome 9 orphons, were left out of the earlier analysis of several hundred of the donors. In both the original and validation cohorts, the classifier was reported to diagnose cytomegalovirus status with high specificity and sensitivity. A cluster of highly shared sequence variants was judged likely to be a technical artifact of the sequencing pipeline. At a false discovery rate of 0.05, a later analysis linked around 17,000 TCR beta sequences to specific HLA alleles. In a later genetic analysis, fewer N-insertions in productive TCRs were reported among donors in an Asian-associated ancestry cluster than the roughly 700-donor mean. Strong co-occurrence of HLA alleles, especially DR and DQ, made assigning TCR associations to individual alleles difficult. Linkage disequilibrium might explain the correlated functional status among segregating V segments, but an unknown experimental factor could not be ruled out. In a later analysis, several top co-occurrence clusters were reported to appear linked to parvovirus B19, influenza, CMV and Epstein-Barr virus. In a later analysis, the rate of TCR association differed among HLA loci, with DRB1 alleles having the most associated TCRs and HLA-C alleles having the fewest. In a later analysis, most CMV-associated TCR beta chains were found to appear HLA-restricted, with HLA associations seemingly driven largely by CMV exposure. A further reported finding was that TCR beta sequences accurately predicted the HLA-A and HLA-B alleles for most subjects in the first cohort. The presence/absence analyses assumed that sequencing depth was roughly uniform across donors, and that assumption may not be true. A total of 150 to 200 TCR beta chains were listed by the study as associated with cytomegalovirus.

The library came from the immunoSEQ multiplex PCR assay. The multiplex PCR relied on a mix of 60 forward primers for TCR Vbeta segments and 13 reverse primers for TCR Jbeta segments. The CDR3 region of rearranged TCR beta genes was amplified from genomic DNA with a multiplex PCR assay. Amplified TCR beta libraries were sequenced as 87-base-pair reads on the Illumina HiSeq System. In the paper's pipeline: In a later analysis, around 80 million unique TCR beta chains were counted across the approximately 620 repertoires, and roughly 10 million of these chains were shared by at least two donors. Raw reads were error-corrected and collapsed into unique sequences with a nearest-neighbor algorithm that merged closely related sequences to remove PCR and sequencing errors. CDR3 sequences were aligned to IMGT reference sequences to assign V, D and J gene segments. Each retained sequence needed at least a six-nucleotide match to both a V gene segment and a J gene segment. A rearrangement counted as productive if the CDR3 had no stop codons and remained in frame with V and J, and every other rearrangement counted as non-productive. CDR3 was defined according to IMGT convention as the region running from the second conserved V-encoded cysteine to the conserved J-encoded phenylalanine. The earlier analysis of 450 to 750 of the donors excluded any sequence lacking an unambiguous match to a single V gene segment. In an earlier analysis of around 590 of the donors, a V segment was called functional when productive rearrangements were above 56.7%, and segregating when the standard deviation between donors exceeded 5%. A statistical classification framework was built for diagnosing cytomegalovirus status from the catalog of TCR beta chain sequences. In a later analysis, TCR nucleotide sequences were compared against IMGT/GENE-DB human TR gene sequences so that V and J genes could be assigned. The TCRdist pipeline was used in a later analysis to assign CDR3 sequences and most-parsimonious VDJ recombination scenarios. A later analysis defined each TCR beta chain by its CDR3 amino acid sequence plus V-gene family, and excluded reads lacking a unique V-gene family. In a later analysis, nearly 600 highly shared, low-generation-probability nucleotide sequences were removed to address suspected cross-contamination and a sequencing artifact. A later analysis calculated a clonal expansion index for each public chain from normalized within-repertoire ranks of inferred template counts. In a later analysis, generation probabilities were computed with a VDJ recombination model fitted to out-of-frame rearrangements, and the resulting probabilities were checked against IGoR. Hypergeometric tests were used in a later analysis to score TCR-TCR, TCR-HLA and TCR-CMV co-occurrence, with a repertoire-size bias correction applied to the TCR pairs. A later analysis estimated false discovery rates by permuting HLA or CMV assignments 20 times. In a later analysis, co-occurring TCRs were grouped with DBSCAN, and TCRdist sequence similarity was added when clustering was performed within HLA-allele-positive subsets. Repertoires with fewer than 30,000 or more than 120,000 public chains, plus five repertoires with anomalous nucleotide sharing, were excluded from co-occurrence clustering. Here the immuneACCESS table is served through TCRdb, limited to in-frame sequences with V and J called. Missing clones are a known gap in these copies; in checked studies unresolved V genes cover under half, and the rest lacks a known reason. D and trimming were read from the DNA, whereas the V and J calls and clone size are those reported in that table. The sample includes roughly 200,000 clones, with 70% to 80% observed a single time. Roughly 3.7% of the sample goes to the ten largest clones.

The germline V gene (reference sequence) supplies CDR1 SGHNT and CDR2 YYREEE. V lost 4 bases and J lost 0 bases; the stretch between them is 12 bases long. The CDR3 contains 15 residues, cysteine and phenylalanine counted. Left in the record is the CDR3 DNA by itself, 45 bases read in frame from the first base. Material for sequencing was PBMCs. The V and J segments used are TRBV5-4 and TRBJ2-3; the best D guess is TRBD1, with 7 bases matching. The sequence came from a woman between 55 and 75 years old in good health and CMV-seropositive. This receptor carries the CDR3 CASSPRGVSTDTQYF. The DNA sequence is TGTGCCAGCAGCCCCAGGGGGGTAAGCACAGATACGCAGTATTTT.